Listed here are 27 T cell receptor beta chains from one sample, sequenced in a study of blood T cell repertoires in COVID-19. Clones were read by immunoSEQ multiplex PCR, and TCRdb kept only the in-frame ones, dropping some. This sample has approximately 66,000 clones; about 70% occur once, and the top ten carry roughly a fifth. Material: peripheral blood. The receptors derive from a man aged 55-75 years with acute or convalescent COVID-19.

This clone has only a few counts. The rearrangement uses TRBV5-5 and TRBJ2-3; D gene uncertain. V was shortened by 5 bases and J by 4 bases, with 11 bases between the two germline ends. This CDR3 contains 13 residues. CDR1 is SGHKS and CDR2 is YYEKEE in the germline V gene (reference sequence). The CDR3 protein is CASRPPAADTQYF. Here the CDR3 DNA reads TGTGCCAGCAGGCCACCGGCGGCAGATACGCAGTATTTT.

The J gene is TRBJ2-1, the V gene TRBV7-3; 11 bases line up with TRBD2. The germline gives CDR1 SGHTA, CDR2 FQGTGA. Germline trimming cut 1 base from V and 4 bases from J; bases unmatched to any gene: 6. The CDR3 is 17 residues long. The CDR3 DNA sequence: TGTGCCAGCAGCTTAAGGGTTAGCGGGGGGGCATACAATGAGCAGTTCTTC. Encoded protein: CASSLRVSGGAYNEQFF.

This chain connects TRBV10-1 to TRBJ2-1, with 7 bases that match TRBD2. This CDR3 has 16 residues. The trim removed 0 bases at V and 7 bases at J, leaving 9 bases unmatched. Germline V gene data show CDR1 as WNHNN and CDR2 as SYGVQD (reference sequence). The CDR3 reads CASSESWRETMNEQFF. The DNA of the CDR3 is TGCGCCAGCAGTGAGTCATGGCGGGAGACTATGAATGAGCAGTTCTTC.

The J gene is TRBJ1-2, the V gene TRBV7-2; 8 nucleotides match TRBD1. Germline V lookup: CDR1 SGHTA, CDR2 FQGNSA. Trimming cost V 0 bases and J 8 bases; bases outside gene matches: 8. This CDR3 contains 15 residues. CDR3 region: CASSLAMGTGKGYTF. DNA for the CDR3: TGTGCCAGCAGCTTAGCGATGGGGACAGGCAAAGGCTACACCTTC.

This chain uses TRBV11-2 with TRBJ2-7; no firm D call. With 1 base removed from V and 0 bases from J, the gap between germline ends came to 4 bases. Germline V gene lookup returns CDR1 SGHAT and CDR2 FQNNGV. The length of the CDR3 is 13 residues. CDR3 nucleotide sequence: TGTGCCAGCAGCTTAGCAGGCTCCTACGAGCAGTACTTC. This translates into CASSLAGSYEQYF.

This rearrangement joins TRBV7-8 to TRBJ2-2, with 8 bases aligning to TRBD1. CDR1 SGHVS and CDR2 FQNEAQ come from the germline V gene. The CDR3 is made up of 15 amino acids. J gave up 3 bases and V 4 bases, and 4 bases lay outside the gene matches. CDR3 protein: CASSSGGSDTGELFF. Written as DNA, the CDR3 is TGTGCCAGCAGCTCAGGGGGCTCGGACACCGGGGAGCTGTTTTTT.

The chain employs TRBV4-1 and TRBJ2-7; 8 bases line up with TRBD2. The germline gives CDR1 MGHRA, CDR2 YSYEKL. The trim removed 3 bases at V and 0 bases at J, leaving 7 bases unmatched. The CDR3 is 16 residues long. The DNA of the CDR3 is TGCGCCAGCAGCCACGTAATAGCGGGGACCTCCTACGAGCAGTACTTC. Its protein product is CASSHVIAGTSYEQYF.

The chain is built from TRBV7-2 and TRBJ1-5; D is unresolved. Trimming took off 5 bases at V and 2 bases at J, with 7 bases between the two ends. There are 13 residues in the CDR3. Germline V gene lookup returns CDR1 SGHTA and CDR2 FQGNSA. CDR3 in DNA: TGTGCCAGCAGCGTCCGAGGCAATCAGCCCCAGCATTTT. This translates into CASSVRGNQPQHF.

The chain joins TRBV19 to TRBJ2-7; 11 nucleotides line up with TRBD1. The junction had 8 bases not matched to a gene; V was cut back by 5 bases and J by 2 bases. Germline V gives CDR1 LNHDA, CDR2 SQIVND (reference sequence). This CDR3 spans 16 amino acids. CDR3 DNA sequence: TGTGCCAGTAGTGTCCCGGGACAGGGGGACCCCTACGAGCAGTACGTC. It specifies CASSVPGQGDPYEQYV.

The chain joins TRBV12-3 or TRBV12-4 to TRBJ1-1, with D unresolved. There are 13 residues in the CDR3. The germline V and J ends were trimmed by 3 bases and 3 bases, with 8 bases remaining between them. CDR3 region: CASSFAEDTEAFF. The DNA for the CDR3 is TGTGCCAGCAGTTTTGCAGAGGACACTGAAGCTTTCTTT.

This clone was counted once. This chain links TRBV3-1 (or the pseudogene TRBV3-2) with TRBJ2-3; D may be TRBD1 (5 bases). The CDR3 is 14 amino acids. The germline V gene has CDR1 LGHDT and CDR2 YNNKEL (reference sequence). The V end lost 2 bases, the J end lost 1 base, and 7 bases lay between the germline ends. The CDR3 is CASSQQTGTDTQYF. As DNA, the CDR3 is TGTGCCAGCAGCCAACAGACAGGCACAGATACGCAGTATTTT.

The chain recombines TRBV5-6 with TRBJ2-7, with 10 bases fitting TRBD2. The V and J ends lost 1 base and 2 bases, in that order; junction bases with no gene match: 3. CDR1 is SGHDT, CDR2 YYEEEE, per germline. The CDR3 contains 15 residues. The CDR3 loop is CASSLLLAGPYEQYF. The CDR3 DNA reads TGTGCCAGCAGCTTGTTACTAGCGGGACCCTACGAGCAGTACTTC.

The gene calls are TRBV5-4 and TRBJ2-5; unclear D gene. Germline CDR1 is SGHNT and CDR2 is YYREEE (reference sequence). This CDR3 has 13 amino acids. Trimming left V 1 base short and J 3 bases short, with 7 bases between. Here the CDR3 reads CASSLMGEETQYF. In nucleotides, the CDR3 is TGTGCCAGCAGCTTGATGGGCGAAGAGACCCAGTACTTC.

In DNA, the CDR3 is TGTGCCAGCAGTTGGACAGCCATGAACACTGAAGCTTTCTTT. This sequence encodes CASSWTAMNTEAFF. This chain connects TRBV6-5 to TRBJ1-1; TRBD1 is a possible D gene (6 bases). Germline values: CDR1 MNHEY, CDR2 SVGAGI. The CDR3 has 14 residues. The V and J ends lost 4 bases and 0 bases respectively, with 9 bases between them.

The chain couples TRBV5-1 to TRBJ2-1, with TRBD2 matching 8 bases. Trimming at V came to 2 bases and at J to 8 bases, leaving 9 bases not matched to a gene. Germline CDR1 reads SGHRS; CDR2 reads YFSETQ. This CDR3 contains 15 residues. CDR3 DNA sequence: TGCGCCAGCAGCTTCGGGAGGGCAGGAGGCGATGAGCAGTTCTTC. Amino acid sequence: CASSFGRAGGDEQFF.

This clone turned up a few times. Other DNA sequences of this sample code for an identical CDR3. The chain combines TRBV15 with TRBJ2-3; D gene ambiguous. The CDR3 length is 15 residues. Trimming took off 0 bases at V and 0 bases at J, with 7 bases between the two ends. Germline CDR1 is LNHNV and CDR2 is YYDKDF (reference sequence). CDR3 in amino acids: CATSRDRASTDTQYF. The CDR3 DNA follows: TGTGCCACCAGCAGAGATCGAGCTAGCACAGATACGCAGTATTTT.

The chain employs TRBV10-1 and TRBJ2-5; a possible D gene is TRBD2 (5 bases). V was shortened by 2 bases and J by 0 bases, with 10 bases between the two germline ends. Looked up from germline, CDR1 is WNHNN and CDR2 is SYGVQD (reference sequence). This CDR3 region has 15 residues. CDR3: CASSEGAAYQETQYF. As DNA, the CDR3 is TGCGCCAGCAGTGAGGGAGCGGCCTACCAAGAGACCCAGTACTTC.

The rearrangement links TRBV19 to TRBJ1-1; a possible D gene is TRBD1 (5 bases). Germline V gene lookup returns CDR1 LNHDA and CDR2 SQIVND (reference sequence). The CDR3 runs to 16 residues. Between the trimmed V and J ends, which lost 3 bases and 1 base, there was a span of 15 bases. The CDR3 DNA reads TGTGCCAGTAGTATTGGGGAGGGACTTTCGAACACTGAAGCTTTCTTT. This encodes CASSIGEGLSNTEAFF.

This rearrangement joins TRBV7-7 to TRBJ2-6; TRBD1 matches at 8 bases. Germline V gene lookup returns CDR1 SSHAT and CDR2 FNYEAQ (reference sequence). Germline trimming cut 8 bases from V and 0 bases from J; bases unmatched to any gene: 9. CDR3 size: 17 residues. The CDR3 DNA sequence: TGTGCCAGCGGAACCCGGGACAGGAGCTCTGGGGCCAACGTCCTGACTTTC. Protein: CASGTRDRSSGANVLTF.

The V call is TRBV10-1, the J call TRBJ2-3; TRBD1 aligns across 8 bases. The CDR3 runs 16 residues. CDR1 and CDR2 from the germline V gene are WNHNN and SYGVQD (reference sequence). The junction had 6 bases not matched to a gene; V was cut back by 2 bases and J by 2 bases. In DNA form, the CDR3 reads TGCGCCAGCAGTGAGAGGCAGGGGGCTGTCACAGATACGCAGTATTTT. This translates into CASSERQGAVTDTQYF.

The CDR3 region has the DNA TGTGCCAGTAGTATAGGGGACTACAACACCCATCAGTTCTTC. Protein: CASSIGDYNTHQFF. V is TRBV19 and J is TRBJ2-1; 7 nucleotides line up with TRBD2. This CDR3 contains 14 residues. Germline loops: CDR1 LNHDA, CDR2 SQIVND (reference sequence). Germline trimming cut 1 base from V and 13 bases from J; bases unmatched to any gene: 10.

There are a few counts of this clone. CDR3 in amino acids: CASSFSTSGSGNEQYF. CDR3 nucleotides: TGCGCCAGCAGCTTCAGTACCAGCGGGAGTGGGAACGAGCAGTACTTC. The chain couples TRBV5-1 to TRBJ2-7; 8 nucleotides match TRBD2. V lost 2 bases, J lost 5 bases, and 12 bases stayed unmatched. The CDR3 is made up of 16 amino acids. Germline loops: CDR1 SGHRS, CDR2 YFSETQ.

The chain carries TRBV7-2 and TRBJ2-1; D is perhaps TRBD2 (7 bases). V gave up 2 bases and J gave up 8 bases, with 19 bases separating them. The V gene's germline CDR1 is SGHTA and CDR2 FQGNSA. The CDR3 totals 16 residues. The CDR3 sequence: CASSLPPGGLADEQFF. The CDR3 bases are TGTGCCAGCAGCTTACCCCCGGGGGGCCTGGCGGATGAGCAGTTCTTC.

In DNA, the CDR3 is TGCGCCAGCACCCCGGACACTCGGGAGCGGATTGGGCAGTACGTC. Translated, it gives CASTPDTRERIGQYV. The chain is built from TRBV23-1 and TRBJ2-7; a possible D gene is TRBD2 (6 bases). TRBV23-1 is an ORF, with its function uncertain. Trimming took 7 bases from V and 9 from J, leaving 25 bases between them. This CDR3 has 15 residues.

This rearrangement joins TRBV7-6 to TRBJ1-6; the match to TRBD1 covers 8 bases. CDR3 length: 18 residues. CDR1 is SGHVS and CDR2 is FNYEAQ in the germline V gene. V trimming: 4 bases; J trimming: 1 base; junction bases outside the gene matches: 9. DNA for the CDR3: TGTGCCAGCAGCTCAGTCCCAGGGGGCGCGTCCTATAATTCACCCCTCCACTTT. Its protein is CASSSVPGGASYNSPLHF.

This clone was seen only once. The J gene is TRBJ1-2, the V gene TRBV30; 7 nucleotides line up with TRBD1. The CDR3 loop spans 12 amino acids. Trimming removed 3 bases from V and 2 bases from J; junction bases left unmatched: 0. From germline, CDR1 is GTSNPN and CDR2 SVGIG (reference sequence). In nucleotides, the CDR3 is TGTGCCTGGAGGACAGGGAACTATGGCTACACCTTC. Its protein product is CAWRTGNYGYTF.

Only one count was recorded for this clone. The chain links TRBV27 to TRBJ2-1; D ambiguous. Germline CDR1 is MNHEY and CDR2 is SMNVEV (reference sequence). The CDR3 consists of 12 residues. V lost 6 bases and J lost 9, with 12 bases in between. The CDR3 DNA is TGTGCCAGCAGCCCCCCGAGCATTGAGCAGTTCTTC. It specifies CASSPPSIEQFF.